The clone carrying this T cell receptor beta chain was counted many times. Its specificity is unknown. The record originates from a study of Graves' ophthalmopathy and Graves' hyperthyroidism. Study-level findings and limits: Blood also held most thyroid clonotypes expanded above 0.001 frequency. The model achieved 55% to 71% sensitivity and roughly 72% specificity for ophthalmopathy progression. Ophthalmopathy cases were distinguished from stable hyperthyroidism by a 13-signature model, reaching approximately 88% sensitivity and about 80% specificity.

TCR beta CDR3 regions were amplified from RNA transcripts. HTBI-primed RT-PCR formed the first round, and a multiplex PCR formed the second. TCRdb called the multiplex PCR reads again in MiXCR, with one record for every CDR3 protein. The table has 500,000 to 600,000 distinct CDR3 sequences, 35% to 40% seen once; the top ten hold 3.5% to 4.5%. A diagnosis was made from clinical symptoms together with serum thyroxine, TRAb, thyroid ultrasound and orbital computed tomography. Sequencing was performed on peripheral blood or thyroid tissue (not recorded which). This TCR was sampled from an adult man with Graves' hyperthyroidism.

The CDR3 region is CAISVGAGEAFF. The CDR3 nucleotides are TGTGCCATCAGTGTTGGGGCAGGAGAAGCTTTCTTT. The chain carries TRBV10-3 and TRBJ1-1; TRBD1 is a possible D gene (5 bases). The CDR3 extends over 12 amino acids. Germline V gene lookup returns CDR1 ENHRY and CDR2 SYGVKD. Trimming shortened V by 4 bases and J by 8 bases, and 11 bases separated the two germline ends.